This TCR beta chain is drawn from a study of shared clonotypes between healthy human individuals. Measured with immunoSEQ multiplex PCR; TCRdb has only the in-frame clones, and not every one. The profile shows hundreds of thousands of clones, approximately 96% of them singletons. It was CD45RO-negative cells, positively selected for CCR7, that made up naive CD8 cells, with terminally differentiated effector memory CD45RA+ cells excluded. The donor cohort consisted entirely of Caucasian adults residing in Nashville, Tennessee. V trimming: 1 base; J trimming: 4 bases; junction bases outside the gene matches: 13. This CDR3 is 18 amino acids long. The germline CDR1 and CDR2 sequences are MNHNS and SASEGT.

The TCR originated in a woman aged 25 to 45 in good health. The chain uses TRBV6-1 and TRBJ2-3; 8 bases are a match to TRBD2. Source material: naive CD8+ T cells sorted from blood. The CDR3 coding sequence is TGTGCCAGCAGTGAAGTTGGAGCGGGAGTACATTTGGCAGATACGCAGTATTTT. It is translated as CASSEVGAGVHLADTQYF.